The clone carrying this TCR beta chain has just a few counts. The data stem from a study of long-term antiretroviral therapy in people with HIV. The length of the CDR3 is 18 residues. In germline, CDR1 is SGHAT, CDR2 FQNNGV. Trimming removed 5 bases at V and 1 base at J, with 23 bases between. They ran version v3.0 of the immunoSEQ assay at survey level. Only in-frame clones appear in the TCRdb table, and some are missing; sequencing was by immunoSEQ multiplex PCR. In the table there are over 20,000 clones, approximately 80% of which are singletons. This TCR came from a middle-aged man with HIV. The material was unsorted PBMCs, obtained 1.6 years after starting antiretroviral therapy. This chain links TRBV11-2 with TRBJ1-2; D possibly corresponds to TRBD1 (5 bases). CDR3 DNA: TGTGCCAGCAGCCGGACACCCGGGACCGATTTTGGTAACTATGGCTACACCTTC. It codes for CASSRTPGTDFGNYGYTF.